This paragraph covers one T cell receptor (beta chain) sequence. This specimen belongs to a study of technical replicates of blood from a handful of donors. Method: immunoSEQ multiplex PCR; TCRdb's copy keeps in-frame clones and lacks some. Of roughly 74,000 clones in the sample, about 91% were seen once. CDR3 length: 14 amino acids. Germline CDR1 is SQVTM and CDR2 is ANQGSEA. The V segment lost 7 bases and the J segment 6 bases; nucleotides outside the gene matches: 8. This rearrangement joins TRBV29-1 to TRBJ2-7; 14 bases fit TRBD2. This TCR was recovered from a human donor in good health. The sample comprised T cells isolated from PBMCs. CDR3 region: CSAGLAGGKLEQYF. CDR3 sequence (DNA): TGCAGCGCAGGACTAGCGGGAGGCAAACTCGAGCAGTACTTC.